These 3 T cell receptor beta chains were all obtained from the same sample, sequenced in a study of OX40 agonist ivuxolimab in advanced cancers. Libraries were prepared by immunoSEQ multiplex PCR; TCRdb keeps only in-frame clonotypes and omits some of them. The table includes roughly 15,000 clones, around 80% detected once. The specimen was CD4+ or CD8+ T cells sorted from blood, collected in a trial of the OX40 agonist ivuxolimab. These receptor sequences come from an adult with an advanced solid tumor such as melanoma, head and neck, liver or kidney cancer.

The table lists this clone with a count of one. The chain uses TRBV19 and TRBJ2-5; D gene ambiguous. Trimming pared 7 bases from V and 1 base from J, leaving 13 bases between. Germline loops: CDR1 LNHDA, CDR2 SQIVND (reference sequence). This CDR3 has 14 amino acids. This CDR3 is CASTGGPFQETQYF. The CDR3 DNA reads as TGTGCCAGTACTGGCGGACCTTTCCAAGAGACCCAGTACTTC.

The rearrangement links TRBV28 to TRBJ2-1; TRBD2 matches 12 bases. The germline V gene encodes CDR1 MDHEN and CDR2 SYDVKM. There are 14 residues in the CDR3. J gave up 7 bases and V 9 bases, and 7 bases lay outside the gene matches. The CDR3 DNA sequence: TGTGCCAGTTCGACTAGCGGGAGACCAAATGAGCAGTTCTTC. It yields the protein CASSTSGRPNEQFF.

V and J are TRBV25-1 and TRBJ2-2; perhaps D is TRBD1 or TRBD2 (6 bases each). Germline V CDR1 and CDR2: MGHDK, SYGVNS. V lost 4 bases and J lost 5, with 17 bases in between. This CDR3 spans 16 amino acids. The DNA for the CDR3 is TGTGCCAGCAGTGGTTTTGGCGGGACAACGACCGGGGAGCTGTTTTTT. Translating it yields CASSGFGGTTTGELFF.